This TCR beta chain was observed in a study of T cell responses to AZD1222 COVID-19 vaccine. Analyses pooled second doses at about 4 or about 12 weeks. General study results and limits: Spike-specific TCR breadth and depth were elevated following two AZD1222 doses. The donors showed a predominance of white British ancestry and of females, with possible underestimation of clonal diversity. Across the whole spike, CD4 TCRs peaked at regions 160-218 and 743-854.

The assay was immunoSEQ multiplex PCR, and TCRdb's table has in-frame clones only and misses some. The table lists about 130,000 clones, approximately 86% of them singletons. About this clone itself: The antigen remains unidentified.

This clonotype originated in an adult who received the AZD1222 COVID-19 vaccine. Sequences were derived from peripheral blood, sampled 28 days after the second AZD1222 dose.

The DNA of the CDR3 is TGCGCCAGCAGTCAATCGAAAAGTGGCAGCTTGATGAACACTGAAGCTTTCTTT. This gives the protein CASSQSKSGSLMNTEAFF. V gene TRBV23-1 combines with J gene TRBJ1-1; D remains unclear. TRBV23-1 is labeled an ORF, and its function is uncertain. Trimming took 0 bases from V and 0 from J, leaving 17 bases between them. The length of the CDR3 is 18 residues.